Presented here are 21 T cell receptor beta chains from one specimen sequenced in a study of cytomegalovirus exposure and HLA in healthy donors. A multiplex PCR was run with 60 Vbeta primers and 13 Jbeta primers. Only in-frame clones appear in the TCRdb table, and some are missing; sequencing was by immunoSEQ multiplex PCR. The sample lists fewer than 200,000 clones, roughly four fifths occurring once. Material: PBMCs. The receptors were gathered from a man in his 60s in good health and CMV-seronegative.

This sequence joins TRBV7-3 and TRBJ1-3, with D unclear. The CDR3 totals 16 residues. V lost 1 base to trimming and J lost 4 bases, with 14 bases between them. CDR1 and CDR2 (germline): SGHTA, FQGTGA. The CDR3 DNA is TGTGCCAGCAGCTTAAATCCGGGAGGGATCGGAAACACCATATATTTT. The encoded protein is CASSLNPGGIGNTIYF.

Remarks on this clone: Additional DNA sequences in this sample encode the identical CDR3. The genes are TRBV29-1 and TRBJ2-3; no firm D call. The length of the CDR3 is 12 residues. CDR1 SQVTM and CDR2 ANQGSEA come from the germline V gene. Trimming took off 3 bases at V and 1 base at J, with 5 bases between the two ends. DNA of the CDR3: TGCAGCGTTGATCCGGGCACAGATACGCAGTATTTT. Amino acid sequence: CSVDPGTDTQYF.

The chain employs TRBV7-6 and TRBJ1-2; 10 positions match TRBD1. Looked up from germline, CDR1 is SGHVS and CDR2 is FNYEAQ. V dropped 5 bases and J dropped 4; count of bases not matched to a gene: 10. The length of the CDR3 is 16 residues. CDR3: CASSAEDRGFFYGYTF. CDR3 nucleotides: TGTGCCAGCAGCGCGGAGGACAGGGGGTTTTTCTATGGCTACACCTTC.

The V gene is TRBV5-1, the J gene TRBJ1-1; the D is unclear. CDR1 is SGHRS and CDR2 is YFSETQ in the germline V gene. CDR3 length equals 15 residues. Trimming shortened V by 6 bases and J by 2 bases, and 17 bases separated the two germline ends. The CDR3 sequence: CASNPALAVNTEAFF. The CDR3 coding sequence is TGCGCCAGCAATCCGGCGTTAGCTGTTAACACTGAAGCTTTCTTT.

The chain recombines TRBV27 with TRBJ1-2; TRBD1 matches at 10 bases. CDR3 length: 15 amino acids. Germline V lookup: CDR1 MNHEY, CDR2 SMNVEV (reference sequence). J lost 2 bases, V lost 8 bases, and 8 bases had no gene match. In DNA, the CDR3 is TGTGCCAGCGTAGCCACGGGACAGGGGAACTATGGCTACACCTTC. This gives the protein CASVATGQGNYGYTF.

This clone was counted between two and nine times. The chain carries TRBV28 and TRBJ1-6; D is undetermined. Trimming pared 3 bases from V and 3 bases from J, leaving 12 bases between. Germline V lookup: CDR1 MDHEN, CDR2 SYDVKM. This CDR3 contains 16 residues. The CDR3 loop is CASSFPPGYYNSPLHF. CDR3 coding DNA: TGTGCCAGCAGTTTCCCCCCAGGTTACTATAATTCACCCCTCCACTTT. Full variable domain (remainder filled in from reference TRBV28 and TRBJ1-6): DVKVTQSSRYLVKRTGEKVFLECVQDMDHENMFWYRQDPGLGLRLIYFSYDVKMKEKGDIPEGYSVSREKKERFSLILESASTNQTSMYLCASSFPPGYYNSPLHFGNGTRLTVT.

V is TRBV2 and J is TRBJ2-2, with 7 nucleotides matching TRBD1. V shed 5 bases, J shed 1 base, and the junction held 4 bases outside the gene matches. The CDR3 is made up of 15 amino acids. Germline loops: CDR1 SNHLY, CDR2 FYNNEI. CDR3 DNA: TGTGCCAGCAGTCTAAGGACAGGGAACACCGGGGAGCTGTTTTTT. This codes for CASSLRTGNTGELFF.

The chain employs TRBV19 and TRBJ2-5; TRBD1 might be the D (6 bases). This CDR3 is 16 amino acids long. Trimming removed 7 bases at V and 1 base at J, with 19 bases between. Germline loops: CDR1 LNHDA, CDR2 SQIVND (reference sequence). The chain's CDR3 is CASTLSGTTFQETQYF. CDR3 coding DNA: TGTGCCAGTACCCTTTCCGGGACAACATTCCAAGAGACCCAGTACTTC. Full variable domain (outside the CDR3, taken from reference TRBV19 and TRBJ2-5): DGGITQSPKYLFRKEGQNVTLSCEQNLNHDAMYWYRQDPGQGLRLIYYSQIVNDFQKGDIAEGYSVSREKKESFPLTVTSAQKNPTAFYLCASTLSGTTFQETQYFGPGTRLLVL.

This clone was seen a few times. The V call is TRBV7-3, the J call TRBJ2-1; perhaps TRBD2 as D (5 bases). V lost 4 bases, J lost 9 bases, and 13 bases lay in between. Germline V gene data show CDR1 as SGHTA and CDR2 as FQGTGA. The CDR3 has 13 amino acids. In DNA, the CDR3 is TGTGCCAGCAGCTCCCACAGAGGGCTTGAGCAGTTCTTC. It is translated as CASSSHRGLEQFF.

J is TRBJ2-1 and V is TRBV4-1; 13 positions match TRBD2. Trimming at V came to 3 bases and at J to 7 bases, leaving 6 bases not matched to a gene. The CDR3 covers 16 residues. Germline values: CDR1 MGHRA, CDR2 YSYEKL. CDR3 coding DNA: TGCGCCAGCAGCCACCCAGGGACTAGCGGGGTTAATGAGCAGTTCTTC. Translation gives CASSHPGTSGVNEQFF.

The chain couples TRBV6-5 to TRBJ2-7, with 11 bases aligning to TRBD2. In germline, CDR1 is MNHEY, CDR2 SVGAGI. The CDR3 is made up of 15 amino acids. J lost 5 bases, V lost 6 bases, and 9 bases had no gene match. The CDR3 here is CASSSAATSGNEQYF. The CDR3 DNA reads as TGTGCCAGCAGCTCTGCCGCGACTAGCGGGAACGAGCAGTACTTC.

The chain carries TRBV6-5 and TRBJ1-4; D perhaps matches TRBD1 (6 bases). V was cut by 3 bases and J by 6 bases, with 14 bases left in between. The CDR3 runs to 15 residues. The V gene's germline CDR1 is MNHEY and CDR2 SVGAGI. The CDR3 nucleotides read TGTGCCAGCAGTTATTCCGGGGGGCGGGATGAAAAACTGTTTTTT. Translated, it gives CASSYSGGRDEKLFF.

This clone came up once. The CDR3 sequence: CASSVGGTGLYEQYF. The CDR3 region has the DNA TGTGCCAGCAGCGTAGGCGGGACAGGGCTCTACGAGCAGTACTTC. The gene calls are TRBV9 and TRBJ2-7; 9 bases agree with TRBD1. V was clipped by 0 bases and J by 3 bases; unmatched bases: 4. CDR3 length: 15 residues. In germline, CDR1 is SGDLS, CDR2 YYNGEE.

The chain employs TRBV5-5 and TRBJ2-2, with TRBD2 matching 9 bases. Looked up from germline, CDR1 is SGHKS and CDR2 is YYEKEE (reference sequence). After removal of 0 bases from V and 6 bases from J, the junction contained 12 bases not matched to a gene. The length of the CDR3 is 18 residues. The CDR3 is CASSLGSWGLANSGELFF. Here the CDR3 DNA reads TGTGCCAGCAGCTTGGGTAGTTGGGGACTAGCCAACTCCGGGGAGCTGTTTTTT.

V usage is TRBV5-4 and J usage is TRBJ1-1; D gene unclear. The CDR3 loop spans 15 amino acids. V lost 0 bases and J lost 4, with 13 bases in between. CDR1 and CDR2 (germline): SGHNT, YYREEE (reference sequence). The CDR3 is CASSLVGVGSTEAFF. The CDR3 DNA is TGTGCCAGCAGCTTGGTTGGGGTCGGGAGCACTGAAGCTTTCTTT.

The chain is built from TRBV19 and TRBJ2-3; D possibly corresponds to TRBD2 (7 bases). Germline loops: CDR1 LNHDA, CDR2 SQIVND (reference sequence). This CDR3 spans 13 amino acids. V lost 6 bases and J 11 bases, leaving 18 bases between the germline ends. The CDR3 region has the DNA TGTGCCAGTAGAGATGTGGGGGGGCCAGGGCAGTATTTT. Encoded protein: CASRDVGGPGQYF.

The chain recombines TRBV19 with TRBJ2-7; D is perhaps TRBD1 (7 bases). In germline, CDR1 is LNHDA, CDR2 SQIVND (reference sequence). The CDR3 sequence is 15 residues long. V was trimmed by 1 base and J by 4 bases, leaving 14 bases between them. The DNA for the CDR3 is TGTGCCAGTAGTATAGCCCACAGGGGAGGTTACGAGCAGTACTTC. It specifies CASSIAHRGGYEQYF.

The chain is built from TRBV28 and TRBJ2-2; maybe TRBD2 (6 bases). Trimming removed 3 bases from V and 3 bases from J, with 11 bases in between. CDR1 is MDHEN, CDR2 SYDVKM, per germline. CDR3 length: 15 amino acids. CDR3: CASSLGGRDTGELFF. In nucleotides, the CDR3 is TGTGCCAGCAGTTTGGGGGGTAGGGACACCGGGGAGCTGTTTTTT.

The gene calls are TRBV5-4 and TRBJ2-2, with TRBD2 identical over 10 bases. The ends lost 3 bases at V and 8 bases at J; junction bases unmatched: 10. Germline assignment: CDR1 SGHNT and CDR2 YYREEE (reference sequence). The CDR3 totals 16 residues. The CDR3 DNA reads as TGTGCCAGCAGCTCTGGAGGGCTAGCGGGAGTGGGGGAGCTGTTTTTT. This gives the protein CASSSGGLAGVGELFF.

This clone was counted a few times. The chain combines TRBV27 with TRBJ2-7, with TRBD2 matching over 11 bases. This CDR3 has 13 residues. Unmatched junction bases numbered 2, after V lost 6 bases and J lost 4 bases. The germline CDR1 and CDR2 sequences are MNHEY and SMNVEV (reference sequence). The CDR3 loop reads CASRGTSGYEQYF. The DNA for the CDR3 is TGTGCCAGCAGGGGGACTAGCGGTTACGAGCAGTACTTC.

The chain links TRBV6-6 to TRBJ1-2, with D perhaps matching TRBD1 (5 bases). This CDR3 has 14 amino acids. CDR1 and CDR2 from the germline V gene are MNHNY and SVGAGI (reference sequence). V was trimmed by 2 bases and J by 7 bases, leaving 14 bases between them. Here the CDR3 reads CASSYGAPASGYTF. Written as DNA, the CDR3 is TGTGCCAGCAGTTACGGGGCCCCGGCGAGTGGCTACACCTTC.